The entry that follows covers one T cell receptor (beta chain) sequence. The protocol was immunoSEQ multiplex PCR, while the TCRdb copy is restricted to in-frame clones and leaves out a portion. The sample holds 130,000 or so clones, about 88% seen once. V trimming: 3 bases; J trimming: 2 bases; junction bases outside the gene matches: 9. The CDR3 contains 16 residues. Per germline, CDR1 SQVTM and CDR2 ANQGSEA. These data are taken from a study of cytomegalovirus exposure and HLA in healthy donors. Sequencing was done on a sample of PBMCs. J is TRBJ1-2 and V is TRBV29-1, with 10 positions matching TRBD1. The TCR originated in a young woman in good health and CMV-seronegative. CDR3 coding DNA: TGCAGCGTTGAGTGGGACAGGGGCCTTACCAACTATGGCTACACCTTC. It yields the protein CSVEWDRGLTNYGYTF.